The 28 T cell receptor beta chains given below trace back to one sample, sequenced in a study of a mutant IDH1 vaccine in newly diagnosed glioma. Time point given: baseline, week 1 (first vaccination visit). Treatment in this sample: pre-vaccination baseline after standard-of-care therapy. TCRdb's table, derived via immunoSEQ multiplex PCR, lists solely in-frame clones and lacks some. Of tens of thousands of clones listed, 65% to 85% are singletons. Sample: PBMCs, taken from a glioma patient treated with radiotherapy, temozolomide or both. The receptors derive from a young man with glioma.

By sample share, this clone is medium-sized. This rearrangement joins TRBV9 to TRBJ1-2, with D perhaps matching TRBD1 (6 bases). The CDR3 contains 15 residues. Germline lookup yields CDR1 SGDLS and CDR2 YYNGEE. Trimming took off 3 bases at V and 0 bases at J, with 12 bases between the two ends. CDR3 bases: TGTGCCAGCAGCGGCGTGGGGGGCGCTAACTATGGCTACACCTTC. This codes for CASSGVGGANYGYTF.

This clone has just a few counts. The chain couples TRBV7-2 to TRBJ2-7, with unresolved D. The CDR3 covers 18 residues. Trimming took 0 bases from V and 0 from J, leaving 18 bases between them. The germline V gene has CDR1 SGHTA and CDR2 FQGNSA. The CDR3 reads CASSLALLGSRSSYEQYF. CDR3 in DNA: TGTGCCAGCAGCTTAGCCCTCTTGGGTAGCAGGAGCTCCTACGAGCAGTACTTC. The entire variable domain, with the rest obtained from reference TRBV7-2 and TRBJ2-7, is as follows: GAGVSQSPSNKVTEKGKDVELRCDPISGHTALYWYRQSLGQGLEFLIYFQGNSAPDKSGLPSDRFSAERTGGSVSTLTIQRTQQEDSAVYLCASSLALLGSRSSYEQYFGPGTRLTVT.

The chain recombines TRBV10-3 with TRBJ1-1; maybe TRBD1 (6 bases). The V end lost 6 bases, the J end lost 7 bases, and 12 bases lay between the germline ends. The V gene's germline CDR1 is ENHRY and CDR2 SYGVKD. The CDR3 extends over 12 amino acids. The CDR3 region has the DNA TGTGCCATCAGACAGGGCGGCGGTGAAGCTTTCTTT. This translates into CAIRQGGGEAFF.

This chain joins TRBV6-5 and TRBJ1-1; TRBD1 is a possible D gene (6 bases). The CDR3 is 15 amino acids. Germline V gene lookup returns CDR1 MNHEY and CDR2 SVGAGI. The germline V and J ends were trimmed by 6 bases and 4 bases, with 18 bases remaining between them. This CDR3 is CASSSRGGGGTEAFF. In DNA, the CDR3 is TGTGCCAGCAGCTCCCGCGGGGGCGGCGGCACTGAAGCTTTCTTT.

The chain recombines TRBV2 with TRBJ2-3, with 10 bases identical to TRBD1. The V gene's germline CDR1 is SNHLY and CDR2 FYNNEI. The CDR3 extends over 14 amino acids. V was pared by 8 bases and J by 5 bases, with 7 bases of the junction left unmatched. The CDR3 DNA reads TGTGCCAGCCTAGACAGGGGGCATGGAGATACGCAGTATTTT. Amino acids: CASLDRGHGDTQYF.

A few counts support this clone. DNA for the CDR3: TGCAGCGTTGAAGGGGAAGGAGGATATGAAGCTTTCTTT. Protein sequence: CSVEGEGGYEAFF. This rearrangement joins TRBV29-1 to TRBJ1-1, with no clear D. This CDR3 spans 13 amino acids. Deletions cut 1 base from V and 7 bases from J, with 13 bases between. CDR1 SQVTM and CDR2 ANQGSEA come from the germline V gene.

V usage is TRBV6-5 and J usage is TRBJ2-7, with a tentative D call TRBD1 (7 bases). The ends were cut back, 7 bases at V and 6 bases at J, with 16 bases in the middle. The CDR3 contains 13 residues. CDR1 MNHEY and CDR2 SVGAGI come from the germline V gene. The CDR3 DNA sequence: TGTGCCAGCATCGCGGGACAGACAACCGAGCAGTACTTC. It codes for CASIAGQTTEQYF.

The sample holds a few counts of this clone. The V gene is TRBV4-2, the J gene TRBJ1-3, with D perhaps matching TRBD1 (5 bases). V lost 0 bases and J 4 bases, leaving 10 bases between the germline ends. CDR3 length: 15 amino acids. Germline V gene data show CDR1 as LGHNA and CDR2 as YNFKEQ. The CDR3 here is CASSQEVGEGNTIYF. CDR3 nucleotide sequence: TGTGCCAGCAGCCAAGAGGTGGGGGAAGGAAACACCATATATTTT.

The CDR3 nucleotides are TGTGCCACCTCGAGGGACCGCCCTAACAAGGGTGAAGCTTTCTTT. Residues: CATSRDRPNKGEAFF. This chain links TRBV6-5 with TRBJ1-1; D is possibly TRBD1 (5 bases). Trimming left V 10 bases short and J 7 bases short, with 25 bases between. The CDR3 extends over 15 amino acids. Germline loops: CDR1 MNHEY, CDR2 SVGAGI.

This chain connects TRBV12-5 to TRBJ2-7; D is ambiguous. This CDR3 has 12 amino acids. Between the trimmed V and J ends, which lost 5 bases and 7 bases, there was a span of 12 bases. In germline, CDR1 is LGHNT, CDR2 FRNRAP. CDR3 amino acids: CASGHKVGEQYF. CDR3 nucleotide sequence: TGTGCTAGTGGTCACAAGGTTGGGGAGCAGTACTTC.

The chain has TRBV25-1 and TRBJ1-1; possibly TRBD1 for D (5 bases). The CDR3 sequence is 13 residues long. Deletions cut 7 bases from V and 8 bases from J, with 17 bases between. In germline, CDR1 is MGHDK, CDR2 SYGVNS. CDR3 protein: CASTAGPGWEAFF. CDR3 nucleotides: TGTGCCAGCACCGCGGGGCCAGGGTGGGAAGCTTTCTTT.

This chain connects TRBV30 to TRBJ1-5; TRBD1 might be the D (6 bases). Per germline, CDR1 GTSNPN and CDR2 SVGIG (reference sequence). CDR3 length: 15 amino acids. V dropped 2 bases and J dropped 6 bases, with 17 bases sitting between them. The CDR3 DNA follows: TGTGCCTGGAGTATTCGGGGGCAAGGGAGTCAGCCCCAGCATTTT. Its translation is CAWSIRGQGSQPQHF.

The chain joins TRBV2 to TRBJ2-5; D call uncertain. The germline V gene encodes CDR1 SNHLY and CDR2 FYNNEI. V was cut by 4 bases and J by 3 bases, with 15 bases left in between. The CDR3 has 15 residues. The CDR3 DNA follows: TGTGCCAGCAGTGGAGTGATAGCTGGAAAAGAGACCCAGTACTTC. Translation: CASSGVIAGKETQYF.

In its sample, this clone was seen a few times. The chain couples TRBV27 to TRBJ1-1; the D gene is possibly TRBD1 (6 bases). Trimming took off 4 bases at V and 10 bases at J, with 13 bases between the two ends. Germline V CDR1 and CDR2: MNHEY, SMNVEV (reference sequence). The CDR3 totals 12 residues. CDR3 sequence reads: CASSSTGGRAFF. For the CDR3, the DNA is TGTGCCAGCAGTTCGACAGGAGGGAGAGCTTTCTTT.

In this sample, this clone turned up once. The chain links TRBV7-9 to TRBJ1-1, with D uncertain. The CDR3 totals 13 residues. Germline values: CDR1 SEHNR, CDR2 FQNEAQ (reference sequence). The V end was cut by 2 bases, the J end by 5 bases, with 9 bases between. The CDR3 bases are TGTGCCAGCAGCTTATTGCCAGCTACTGAAGCTTTCTTT. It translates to CASSLLPATEAFF.

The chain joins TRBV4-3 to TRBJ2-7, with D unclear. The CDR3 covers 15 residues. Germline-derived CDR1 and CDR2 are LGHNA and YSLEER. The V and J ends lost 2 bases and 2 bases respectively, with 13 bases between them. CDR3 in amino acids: CASSQRYSQAYEQYF. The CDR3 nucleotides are TGCGCCAGCAGCCAACGGTACTCGCAGGCCTACGAGCAGTACTTC.

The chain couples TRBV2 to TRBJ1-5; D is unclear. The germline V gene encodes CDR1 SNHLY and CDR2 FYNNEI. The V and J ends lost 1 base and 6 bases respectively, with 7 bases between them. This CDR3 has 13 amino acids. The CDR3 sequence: CASSEDHSQPQHF. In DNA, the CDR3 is TGTGCCAGCAGTGAAGACCACAGTCAGCCCCAGCATTTT.

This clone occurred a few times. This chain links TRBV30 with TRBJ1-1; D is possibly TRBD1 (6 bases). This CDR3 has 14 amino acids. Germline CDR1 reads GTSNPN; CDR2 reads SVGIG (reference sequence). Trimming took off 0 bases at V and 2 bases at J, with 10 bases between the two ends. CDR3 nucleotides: TGTGCCTGGAGTGTGGGGGGGCTAAACACTGAAGCTTTCTTT. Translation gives CAWSVGGLNTEAFF.

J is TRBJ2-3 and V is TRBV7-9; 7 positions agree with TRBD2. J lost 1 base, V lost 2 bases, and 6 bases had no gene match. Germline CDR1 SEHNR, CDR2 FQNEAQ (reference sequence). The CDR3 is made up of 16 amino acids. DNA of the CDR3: TGTGCCAGCAGCTTATTGGTGGGAGGGGGCACAGATACGCAGTATTTT. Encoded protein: CASSLLVGGGTDTQYF.

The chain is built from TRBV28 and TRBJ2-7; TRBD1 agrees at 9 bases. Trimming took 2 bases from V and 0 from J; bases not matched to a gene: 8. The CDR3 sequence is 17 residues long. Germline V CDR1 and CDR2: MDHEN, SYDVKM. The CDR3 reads CASSLLEDRGSSYEQYF. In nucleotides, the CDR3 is TGTGCCAGCAGTTTACTCGAGGACAGGGGAAGCTCCTACGAGCAGTACTTC.

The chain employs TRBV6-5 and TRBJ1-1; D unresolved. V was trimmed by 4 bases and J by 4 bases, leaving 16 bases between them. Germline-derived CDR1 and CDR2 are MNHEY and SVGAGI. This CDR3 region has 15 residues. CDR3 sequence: CASSSFSLGSTEAFF. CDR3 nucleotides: TGTGCCAGCAGTTCTTTCAGCTTGGGGAGCACTGAAGCTTTCTTT.

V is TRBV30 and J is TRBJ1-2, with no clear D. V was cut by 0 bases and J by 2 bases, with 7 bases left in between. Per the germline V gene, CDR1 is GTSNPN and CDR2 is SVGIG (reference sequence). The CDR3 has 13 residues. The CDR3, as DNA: TGTGCCTGGAGTGTAAAAGGGAACTATGGCTACACCTTC. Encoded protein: CAWSVKGNYGYTF.

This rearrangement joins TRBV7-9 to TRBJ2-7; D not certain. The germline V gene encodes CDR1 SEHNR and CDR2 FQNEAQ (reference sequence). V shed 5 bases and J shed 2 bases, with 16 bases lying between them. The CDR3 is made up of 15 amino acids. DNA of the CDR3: TGTGCCAGCAGCCCTGGACCGCCACCTCCCTACGAGCAGTACTTC. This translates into CASSPGPPPPYEQYF. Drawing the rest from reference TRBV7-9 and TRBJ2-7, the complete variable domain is DTGVSQNPRHKITKRGQNVTFRCDPISEHNRLYWYRQTLGQGPEFLTYFQNEAQLEKSRLLSDRFSAERPKGSFSTLEIQRTEQGDSAMYLCASSPGPPPPYEQYFGPGTRLTVT.

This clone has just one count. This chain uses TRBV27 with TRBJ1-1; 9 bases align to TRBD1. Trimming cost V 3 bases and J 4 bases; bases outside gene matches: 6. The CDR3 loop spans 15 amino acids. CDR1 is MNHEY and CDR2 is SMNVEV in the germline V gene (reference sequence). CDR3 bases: TGTGCCAGCAGTTTCACAGGGGGCAGGGCCACTGAAGCTTTCTTT. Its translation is CASSFTGGRATEAFF.

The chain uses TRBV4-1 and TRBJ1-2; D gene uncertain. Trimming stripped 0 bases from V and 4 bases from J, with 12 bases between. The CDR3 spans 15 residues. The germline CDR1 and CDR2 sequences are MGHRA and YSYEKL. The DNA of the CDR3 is TGCGCCAGCAGCCAAGAGGAACCCGGGCCCTATGGCTACACCTTC. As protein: CASSQEEPGPYGYTF.

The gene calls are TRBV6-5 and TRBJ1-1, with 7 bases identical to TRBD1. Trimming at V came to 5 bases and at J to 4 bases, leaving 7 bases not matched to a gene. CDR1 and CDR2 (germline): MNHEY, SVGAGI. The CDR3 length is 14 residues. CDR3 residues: CASSPDRVGTEAFF. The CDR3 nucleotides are TGTGCCAGCAGTCCTGACAGGGTCGGCACTGAAGCTTTCTTT.

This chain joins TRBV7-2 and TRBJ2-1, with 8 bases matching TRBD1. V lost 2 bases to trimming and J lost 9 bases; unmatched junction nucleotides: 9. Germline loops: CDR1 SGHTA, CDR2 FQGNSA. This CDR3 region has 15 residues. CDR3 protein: CASSLSYRGMVEQFF. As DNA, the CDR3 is TGTGCCAGCAGCTTAAGTTACAGGGGGATGGTTGAGCAGTTCTTC.

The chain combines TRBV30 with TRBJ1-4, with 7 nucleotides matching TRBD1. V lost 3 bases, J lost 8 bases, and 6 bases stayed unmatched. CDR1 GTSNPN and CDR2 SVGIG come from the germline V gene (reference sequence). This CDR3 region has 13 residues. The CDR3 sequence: CAWRKTGSEKLFF. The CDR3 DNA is TGTGCCTGGAGGAAGACAGGGTCAGAAAAACTGTTTTTT. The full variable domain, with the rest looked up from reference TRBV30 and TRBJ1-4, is SQTIHQWPATLVQPVGSPLSLECTVEGTSNPNLYWYRQAAGRGLQLLFYSVGIGQISSEVPQNLSASRPQDRQFILSSKKLLLSDSGFYLCAWRKTGSEKLFFGSGTQLSVL.